This T cell receptor beta chain was captured in a study of T-cell reconstitution after alpha-beta-depleted transplantation in children. During its preparation, the TCRbeta library received unique molecular identifiers. Via MiXCR, TCRdb re-called the PCR reads, giving one row per CDR3 protein. The table shows 240,000 or so distinct CDR3 sequences, with about 12% occurring only once. In this sample, this clonotype turned up many times. The TCR originated in a human donor who donated a stem cell graft to a child with acute lymphoblastic leukemia. Sequences were derived from PBMCs from the stem cell graft donor, sampled from the stem cell graft.

CDR3 sequence (DNA): TGTGCCAGCAGCTTCGGAGGCCAGGGATGTGCTGAAGCTTTCTTT. It yields the protein CASSFGGQGCAEAFF. J is TRBJ1-1 and V is TRBV7-7, with D possibly being TRBD1 (5 bases). Trimming stripped 3 bases from V and 6 bases from J, with 17 bases between. The CDR3 spans 15 residues. Germline CDR1 reads SSHAT; CDR2 reads FNYEAQ (reference sequence). Together with reference TRBV7-7 and TRBJ1-1, the CDR3 gives the full variable domain: GAGVSQSPRYKVTKRGQDVTLRCDPISSHATLYWYQQALGQGPEFLTYFNYEAQPDKSGLPSDRFSAERPEGSISTLTIQRTEQRDSAMYRCASSFGGQGCAEAFFGQGTRLTVV.